This T cell receptor (beta chain) comes out of a study of blood T cells in healthy people across ages. A second PCR, run for about 7 to 12 cycles, used a sample-barcoded 5' primer plus a J-beta primer mix. Each TCR beta cDNA got a 12-nucleotide random molecular identifier. Each CDR3 protein is one row after TCRdb ran MiXCR on the 5' RACE reads. Among around 1,600,000 distinct CDR3 sequences listed, 42% were seen once. General study findings and limits: PBMCs went unsorted, and a conclusive naive versus antigen-experienced comparison was therefore prevented. Among T cells, TCR beta diversity per million cells dropped roughly linearly as age rose.

As regards this clonotype: Its antigen is currently unknown.

The CDR3 spans 15 residues. CDR1 and CDR2 (germline): ENHRY, SYGVKD. V lost 4 bases and J 7 bases, leaving 16 bases between the germline ends. Sequencing was carried out using blood. The TCR comes from a woman between 18 and 30 years old in good health. J is TRBJ1-4 and V is TRBV10-3; D is unresolved. CDR3 amino acids: CAISGDGRGPEKLFF. The CDR3 bases are TGTGCCATCAGTGGGGATGGACGCGGGCCTGAAAAACTGTTTTTT.